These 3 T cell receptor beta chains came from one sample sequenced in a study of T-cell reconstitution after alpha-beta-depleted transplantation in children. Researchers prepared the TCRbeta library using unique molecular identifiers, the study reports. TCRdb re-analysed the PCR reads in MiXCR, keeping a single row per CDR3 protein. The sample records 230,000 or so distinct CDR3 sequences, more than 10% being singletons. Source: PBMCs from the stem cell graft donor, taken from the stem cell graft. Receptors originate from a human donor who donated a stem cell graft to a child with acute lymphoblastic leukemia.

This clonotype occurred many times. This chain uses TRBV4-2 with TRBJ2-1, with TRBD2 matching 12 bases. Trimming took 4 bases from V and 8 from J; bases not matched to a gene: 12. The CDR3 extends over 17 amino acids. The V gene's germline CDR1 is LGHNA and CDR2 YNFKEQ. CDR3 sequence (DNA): TGTGCCAGCAGCCCAAACCCCGCTAGCGGGGGGGGCTATGAGCAGTTCTTC. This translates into CASSPNPASGGGYEQFF.

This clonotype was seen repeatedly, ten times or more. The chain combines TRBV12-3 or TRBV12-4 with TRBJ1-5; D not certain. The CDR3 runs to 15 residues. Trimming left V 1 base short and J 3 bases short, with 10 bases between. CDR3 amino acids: CASSLEGRNNQPQHF. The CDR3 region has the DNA TGTGCCAGCAGTTTAGAGGGCCGGAACAATCAGCCCCAGCATTTT.

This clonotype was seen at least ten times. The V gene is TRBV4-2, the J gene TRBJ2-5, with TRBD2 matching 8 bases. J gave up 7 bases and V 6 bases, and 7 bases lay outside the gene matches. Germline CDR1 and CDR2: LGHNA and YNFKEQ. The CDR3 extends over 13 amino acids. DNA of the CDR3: TGTGCCAGCAGTGGAGCGGGGGTTGTGACCCAGTACTTC. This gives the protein CASSGAGVVTQYF.